The 3 T cell receptor beta chains in this list originate from one sample, sequenced in a study of OX40 agonist ivuxolimab in advanced cancers. Some clones are missing from TCRdb's copy, which holds only in-frame ones; the method was immunoSEQ multiplex PCR. The sample lists fewer than 20,000 clones; about four fifths were seen once. The specimen comprised CD4+ or CD8+ T cells sorted from blood, sampled in a trial of the OX40 agonist ivuxolimab. The receptors derive from an adult with an advanced solid tumor such as melanoma, head and neck, liver or kidney cancer.

This clone has just a few counts. The rearrangement uses TRBV30 and TRBJ1-3, with D hard to call. Per the germline V gene, CDR1 is GTSNPN and CDR2 is SVGIG (reference sequence). Trimming left V 2 bases short and J 1 base short, with 12 bases between. The CDR3 has 15 residues. CDR3 in amino acids: CAWSRDSGSGNTIYF. CDR3 sequence (DNA): TGTGCCTGGAGTCGTGACTCAGGATCTGGAAACACCATATATTTT.

The sample holds a few counts of this clone. The chain carries TRBV4-1 and TRBJ1-2; the D gene is possibly TRBD1 (5 bases). Trimming took off 7 bases at V and 4 bases at J, with 13 bases between the two ends. This CDR3 contains 13 residues. The germline CDR1 and CDR2 sequences are MGHRA and YSYEKL. Here the CDR3 DNA reads TGCGCCAGCACCTACGGGGCGGGCTATGGCTACACCTTC. It encodes CASTYGAGYGYTF.

The chain recombines TRBV10-1 with TRBJ1-1, with unresolved D. Looked up from germline, CDR1 is WNHNN and CDR2 is SYGVQD (reference sequence). The CDR3 has 13 amino acids. V was cut by 6 bases and J by 4 bases, with 12 bases left in between. The CDR3 loop reads CASSSGRGTEAFF. Here the CDR3 DNA reads TGCGCCAGCAGCTCCGGACGGGGCACTGAAGCTTTCTTT.